This TCR beta chain was retrieved from a study of T-cell memory formation after mild COVID-19. Study observations and caveats: Certain responding clones were present in pre-infection memory, suggesting participation of cross-reactive memory.

Comments on this clonotype: What it binds is unknown.

In TCRdb, the 5' RACE reads were re-called with MiXCR into one record per CDR3 protein. The sample has 100,000 or so distinct CDR3 sequences; around 10% are singletons. This CDR3 is built from 15 residues. CDR1 is MNHEY, CDR2 SMNVEV, per germline (reference sequence). V shed 4 bases, J shed 2 bases, and the junction held 5 bases outside the gene matches. The chain employs TRBV27 and TRBJ2-7; 10 positions agree with TRBD2. The sequencing sample was made of PBMCs or a T cell subset sorted from them (not recorded which). The sequence was obtained from a young man who had mild COVID-19 (a few samples of this study predate the infection). Cell type and time point are not known. The CDR3 DNA is TGTGCCAGCAGTTCTTTAGCGGGGGGCACCTACGAGCAGTACTTC. The encoded protein is CASSSLAGGTYEQYF.